This TCR beta chain was sequenced in a study of T cells in Graves' hyperthyroidism and ophthalmopathy. In the case of this clonotype: Its antigen remains unidentified.

Trimming shortened V by 0 bases and J by 8 bases, and 11 bases separated the two germline ends. This CDR3 has 14 amino acids. The germline CDR1 and CDR2 sequences are LNHNV and YYDKDF (reference sequence). When ophthalmopathy did not progress within 18 months, Graves' hyperthyroidism was considered stable. Uncontrolled infection, other autoimmune disease, pregnancy or lactation led to exclusion. Each 10 ml fresh peripheral blood draw supplied the PBMCs. TCR beta CDR3 sequences were amplified from RNA transcripts. The HTBI primer set drove a first-round RT-PCR of the TCR CDR3. TCRdb re-called the multiplex PCR reads with MiXCR, one entry per CDR3 protein. Among roughly 750,000 distinct CDR3 sequences listed, about 15% were seen once. Points from the study as a whole: Prediction of ophthalmopathy progression came a median about 6 months pre-onset.

The sequenced sample was blood. This TCR derives from a man between 18 and 35 years old with Graves' hyperthyroidism. V and J are TRBV15 and TRBJ2-4, with a tentative D call TRBD2 (5 bases). CDR3 coding DNA: TGTGCCACCAGCAGAGATCGGCACGGGGACATTCAGTACTTC. It codes for CATSRDRHGDIQYF.